This T cell receptor beta chain was captured in a study of blood T cells in healthy people across ages. Study observations and caveats: Diversity was estimated from one million T cells, and these estimates were considered underestimates.

PCR was performed a second time for roughly 6 to 12 cycles using a sample-barcoded 5' primer and a J-beta primer mix. Each cDNA was tagged by a template-switch adaptor containing 12 random nucleotides. TCRdb ran MiXCR on the 5' RACE reads and lists one entry per CDR3 protein. The sample lists 700,000 or so distinct CDR3 sequences; about 20% were seen once. The germline CDR1 and CDR2 sequences are MGHDK and SYGVNS. This CDR3 contains 14 residues. Trimming stripped 7 bases from V and 1 base from J, with 13 bases between. In this sample, this clonotype turned up a few times. Its antigen is currently unknown.

V is TRBV25-1 and J is TRBJ2-5; D is ambiguous. The receptor's source is a man in his sixties or seventies in good health. Sequenced sample: blood. The CDR3 here is CASTAPEAQETQYF. As DNA, the CDR3 is TGTGCCAGCACCGCTCCTGAAGCCCAAGAGACCCAGTACTTC.